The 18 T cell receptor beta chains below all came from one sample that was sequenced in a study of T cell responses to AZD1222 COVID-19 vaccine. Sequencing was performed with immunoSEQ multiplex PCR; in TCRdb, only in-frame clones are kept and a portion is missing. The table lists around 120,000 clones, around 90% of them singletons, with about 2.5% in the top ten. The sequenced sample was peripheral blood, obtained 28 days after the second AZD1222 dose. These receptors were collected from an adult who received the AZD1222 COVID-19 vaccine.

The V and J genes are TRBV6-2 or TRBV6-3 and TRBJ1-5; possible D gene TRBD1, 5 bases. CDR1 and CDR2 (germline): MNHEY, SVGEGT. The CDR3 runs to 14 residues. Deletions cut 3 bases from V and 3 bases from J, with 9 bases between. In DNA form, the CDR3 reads TGTGCCAGCAGTTATGGGGGGTCCAATCAGCCCCAGCATTTT. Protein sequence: CASSYGGSNQPQHF.

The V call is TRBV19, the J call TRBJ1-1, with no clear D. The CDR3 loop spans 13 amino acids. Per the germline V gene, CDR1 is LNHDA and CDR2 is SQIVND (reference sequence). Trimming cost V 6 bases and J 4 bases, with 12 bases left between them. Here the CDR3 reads CASSLSGSTEAFF. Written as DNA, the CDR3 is TGTGCCAGTAGCCTTTCCGGGAGCACTGAAGCTTTCTTT.

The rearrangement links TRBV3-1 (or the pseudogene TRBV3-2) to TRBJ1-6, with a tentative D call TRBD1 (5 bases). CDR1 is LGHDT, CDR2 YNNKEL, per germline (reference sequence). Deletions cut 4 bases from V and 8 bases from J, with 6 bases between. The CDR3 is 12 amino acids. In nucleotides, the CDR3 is TGTGCCAGCAGCCGGGACTATTCACCCCTCCACTTT. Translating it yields CASSRDYSPLHF.

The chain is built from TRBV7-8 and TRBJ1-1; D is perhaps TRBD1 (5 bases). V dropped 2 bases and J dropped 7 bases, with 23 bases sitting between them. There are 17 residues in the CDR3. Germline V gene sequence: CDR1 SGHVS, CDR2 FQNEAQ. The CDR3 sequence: CASSLIGAGPRRGEAFF. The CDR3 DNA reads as TGTGCCAGCAGCTTAATAGGGGCAGGGCCCCGAAGGGGTGAAGCTTTCTTT.

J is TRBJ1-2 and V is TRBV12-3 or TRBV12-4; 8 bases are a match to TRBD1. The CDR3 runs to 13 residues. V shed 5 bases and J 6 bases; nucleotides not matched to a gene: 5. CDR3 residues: CASSRTGNDGYTF. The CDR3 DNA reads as TGTGCCAGCAGTCGGACAGGGAATGATGGCTACACCTTC.

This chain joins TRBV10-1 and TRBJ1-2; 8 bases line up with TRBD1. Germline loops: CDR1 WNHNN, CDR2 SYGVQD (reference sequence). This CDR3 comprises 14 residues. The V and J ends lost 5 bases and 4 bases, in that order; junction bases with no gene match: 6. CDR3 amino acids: CASSSTGGSYGYTF. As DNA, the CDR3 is TGCGCCAGCAGTTCTACAGGGGGTAGCTATGGCTACACCTTC.

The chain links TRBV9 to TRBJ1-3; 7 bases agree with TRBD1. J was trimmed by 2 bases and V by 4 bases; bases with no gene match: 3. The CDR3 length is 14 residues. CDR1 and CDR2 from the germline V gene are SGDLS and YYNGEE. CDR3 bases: TGTGCCAGCAGCTTGACAGGGCCTGGAAACACCATATATTTT. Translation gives CASSLTGPGNTIYF.

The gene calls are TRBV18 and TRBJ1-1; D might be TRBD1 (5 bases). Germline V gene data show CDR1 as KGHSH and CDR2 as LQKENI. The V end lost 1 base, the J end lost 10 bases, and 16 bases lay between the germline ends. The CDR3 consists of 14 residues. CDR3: CASSPRSEQVGAFF. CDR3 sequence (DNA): TGTGCCAGCTCACCACGTTCGGAACAGGTTGGAGCTTTCTTT.

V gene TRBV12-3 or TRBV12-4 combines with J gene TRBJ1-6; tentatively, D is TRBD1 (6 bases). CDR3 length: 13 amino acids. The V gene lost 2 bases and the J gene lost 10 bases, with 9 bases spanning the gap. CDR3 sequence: CASSLTGISPLHF. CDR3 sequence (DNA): TGTGCCAGCAGTTTAACAGGGATCTCACCCCTCCACTTT.

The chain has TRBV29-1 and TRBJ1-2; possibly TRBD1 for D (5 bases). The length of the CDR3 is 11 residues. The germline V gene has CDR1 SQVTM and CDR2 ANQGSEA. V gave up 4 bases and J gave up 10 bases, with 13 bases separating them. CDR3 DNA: TGCAGCGTTGCCTCTAGGGGCGACTACACCTTC. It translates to CSVASRGDYTF.

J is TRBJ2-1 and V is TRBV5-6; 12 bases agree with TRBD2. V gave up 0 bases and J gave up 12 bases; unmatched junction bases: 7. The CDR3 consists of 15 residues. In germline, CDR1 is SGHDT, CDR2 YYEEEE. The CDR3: CASSLGIGLAGPQFF. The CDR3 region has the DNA TGTGCCAGCAGCTTGGGAATAGGACTAGCGGGACCGCAGTTCTTC.

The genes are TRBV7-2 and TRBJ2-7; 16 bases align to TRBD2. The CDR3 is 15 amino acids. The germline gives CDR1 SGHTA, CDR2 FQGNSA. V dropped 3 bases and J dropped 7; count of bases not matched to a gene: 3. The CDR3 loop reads CASSLGLAGGHEQYF. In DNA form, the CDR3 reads TGTGCCAGCAGCTTGGGACTAGCGGGGGGGCATGAGCAGTACTTC. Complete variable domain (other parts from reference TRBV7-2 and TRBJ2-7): GAGVSQSPSNKVTEKGKDVELRCDPISGHTALYWYRQSLGQGLEFLIYFQGNSAPDKSGLPSDRFSAERTGGSVSTLTIQRTQQEDSAVYLCASSLGLAGGHEQYFGPGTRLTVT.

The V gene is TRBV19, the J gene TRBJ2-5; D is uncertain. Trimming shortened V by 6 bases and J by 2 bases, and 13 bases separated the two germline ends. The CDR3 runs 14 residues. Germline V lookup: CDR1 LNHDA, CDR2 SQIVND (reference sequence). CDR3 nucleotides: TGTGCCAGTAGCAGGCTTGGAGTTCAAGAGACCCAGTACTTC. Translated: CASSRLGVQETQYF.

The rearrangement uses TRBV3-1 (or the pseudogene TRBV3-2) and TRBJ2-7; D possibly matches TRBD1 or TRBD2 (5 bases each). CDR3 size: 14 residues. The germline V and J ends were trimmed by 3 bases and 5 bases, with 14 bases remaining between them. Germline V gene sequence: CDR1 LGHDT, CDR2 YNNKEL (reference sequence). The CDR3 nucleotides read TGTGCCAGCAGCCATTTTGCAGGGACCCACGAGCAGTACTTC. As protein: CASSHFAGTHEQYF.

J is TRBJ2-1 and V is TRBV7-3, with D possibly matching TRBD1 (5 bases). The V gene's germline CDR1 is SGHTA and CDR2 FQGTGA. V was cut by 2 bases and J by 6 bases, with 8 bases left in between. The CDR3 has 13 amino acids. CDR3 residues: CASSLLQGNEQFF. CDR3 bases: TGTGCCAGCAGCTTATTGCAGGGCAATGAGCAGTTCTTC.

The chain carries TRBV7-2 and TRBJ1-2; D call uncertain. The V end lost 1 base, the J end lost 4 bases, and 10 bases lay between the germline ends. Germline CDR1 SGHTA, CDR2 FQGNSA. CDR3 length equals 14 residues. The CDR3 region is CASSLGAGSYGYTF. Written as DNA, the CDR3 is TGTGCCAGCAGCTTAGGGGCGGGGAGCTATGGCTACACCTTC.

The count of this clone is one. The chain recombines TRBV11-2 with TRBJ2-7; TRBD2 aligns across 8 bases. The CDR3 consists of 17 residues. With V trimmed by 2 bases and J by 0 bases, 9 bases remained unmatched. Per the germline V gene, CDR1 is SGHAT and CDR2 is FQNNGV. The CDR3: CASSLSRGSGGSYEQYF. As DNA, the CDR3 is TGTGCCAGCAGCTTATCACGGGGGAGCGGGGGCTCCTACGAGCAGTACTTC.

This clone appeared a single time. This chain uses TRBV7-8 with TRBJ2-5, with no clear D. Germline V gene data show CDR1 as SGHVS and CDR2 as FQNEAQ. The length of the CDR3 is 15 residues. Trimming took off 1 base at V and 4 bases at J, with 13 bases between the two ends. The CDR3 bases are TGTGCCAGCAGCTTAGAATCAGGCCACCTAGAGACCCAGTACTTC. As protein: CASSLESGHLETQYF.